This T cell receptor (beta chain) came from a study of regulatory T cells in long-lasting Graves disease. Both iRepertoire HTBI primers and Arm-PCR of CDR3 regions were used to build the TCR beta libraries. TCRdb passed the multiplex PCR reads through MiXCR, listing each CDR3 protein once. The table records under 500,000 distinct CDR3 sequences, about 15% of them present only once. Time point here: newly diagnosed GD, antithyroid drugs for less than 3 months. Isolated PBMC RNA provided the starting material for the TCR library. The junction had 9 bases not matched to a gene; V was cut back by 5 bases and J by 8 bases. Germline V gene data show CDR1 as SEHNR and CDR2 as FQNEAQ (reference sequence). The CDR3 has 14 amino acids. A remark on this clonotype: Its antigen remains unidentified.

Study conclusions and caveats: Possibly, accuracy suffered from the small sample size.

This sample also belongs to another study, concerning T cells in Graves' hyperthyroidism and ophthalmopathy. That work adds: Ophthalmopathy and stable hyperthyroidism were separated by a 13 V-J model.

The gene calls are TRBV7-9 and TRBJ2-1, with TRBD1 matching over 7 bases. The sequenced sample was peripheral blood mononuclear cells (PBMCs), obtained at new diagnosis, from a patient treated with antithyroid drugs. The TCR comes from a woman between 25 and 40 years old with Graves disease. The chain's CDR3 is CASSDLDRIDEQFF. The CDR3 DNA reads as TGTGCCAGCAGCGATCTGGACAGGATCGATGAGCAGTTCTTC. Based on the CDR3 plus reference TRBV7-9 and TRBJ2-1, the full variable domain is DTGVSQNPRHKITKRGQNVTFRCDPISEHNRLYWYRQTLGQGPEFLTYFQNEAQLEKSRLLSDRFSAERPKGSFSTLEIQRTEQGDSAMYLCASSDLDRIDEQFFGPGTRLTVL.